This entry describes one T cell receptor beta chain. These data are taken from a study of control samples from healthy donors and cancer patients. With 0 bases removed from V and 4 bases from J, the gap between germline ends came to 8 bases. Germline V gene sequence: CDR1 SGHTA, CDR2 FQGNSA. The CDR3 length is 14 residues. Repertoires were generated with immunoSEQ multiplex PCR, while TCRdb's copy carries only in-frame clones and drops some. The table records 95,000 to 150,000 clones, around nine tenths of them present only once. Sequencing was done on a sample of blood. The TCR comes from a man aged 25 to 40 in good health. The chain combines TRBV7-2 with TRBJ2-3, with D unresolved. CDR3 amino acids: CASSLARTSDTQYF. CDR3 coding DNA: TGTGCCAGCAGCTTAGCGCGGACGTCAGATACGCAGTATTTT.